This entry lists 19 T cell receptor beta chains sequenced from one sample in a study of T cell repertoires in cytomegalovirus infection. TCRdb re-derived calls from the reads in MiXCR, one entry per CDR3 protein. The sample has fewer than 200,000 distinct CDR3 sequences, more than 9% seen once. Material for sequencing was PBMCs. The receptors were gathered from a human donor in good health (CMV status not recorded). Some clones in this sample may be carry-over from other donors' samples.

J is TRBJ1-2 and V is TRBV15; maybe TRBD1 (6 bases). Looked up from germline, CDR1 is LNHNV and CDR2 is YYDKDF (reference sequence). The V end was cut by 9 bases, the J end by 2 bases, with 13 bases between. The length of the CDR3 is 13 residues. Here the CDR3 reads CATLLTGNYGYTF. CDR3 bases: TGTGCCACATTACTTACAGGGAACTATGGCTACACCTTC. Filled out from reference TRBV15 and TRBJ1-2, the complete variable domain reads DAMVIQNPRYQVTQFGKPVTLSCSQTLNHNVMYWYQQKSSQAPKLLFHYYDKDFNNEADTPDNFQSRRPNTSFCFLDIRSPGLGDTAMYLCATLLTGNYGYTFGSGTRLTVV.

The rearrangement uses TRBV12-3 or TRBV12-4 and TRBJ2-1; 7 nucleotides agree with TRBD2. The length of the CDR3 is 22 residues. With V trimmed by 3 bases and J by 0 bases, 23 bases remained unmatched. This CDR3 is CASSFRSLAGGRFLSSYNEQFF. The CDR3 coding sequence is TGTGCCAGCAGTTTCAGGTCTCTTGCTGGCGGGAGATTTCTTAGCTCCTACAATGAGCAGTTCTTC.

In this sample, this clonotype turned up many times. This chain links TRBV7-2 with TRBJ1-6; tentatively, D is TRBD1 (5 bases). CDR1 SGHTA and CDR2 FQGNSA come from the germline V gene. Trimming left V 6 bases short and J 9 bases short, with 12 bases between. The CDR3 covers 13 residues. Written as DNA, the CDR3 is TGTGCCAGCAGACTGGGGCAGGGTTCACCCCTCCACTTT. Protein sequence: CASRLGQGSPLHF.

This clonotype was recorded once. This rearrangement joins TRBV5-4 to TRBJ2-7; 12 bases agree with TRBD1. The CDR3 loop spans 16 amino acids. Germline CDR1 SGHNT, CDR2 YYREEE (reference sequence). V gave up 0 bases and J gave up 5 bases; unmatched junction bases: 6. CDR3 nucleotides: TGTGCCAGCAGCTTGGGCCTGGGACAGGGGGCCCACGAGCAGTACTTC. It codes for CASSLGLGQGAHEQYF.

This clonotype was recorded many times. The chain recombines TRBV28 with TRBJ1-1; 7 bases agree with TRBD1. V was clipped by 6 bases and J by 3 bases; unmatched bases: 7. Germline V gene data show CDR1 as MDHEN and CDR2 as SYDVKM. There are 14 residues in the CDR3. The CDR3 DNA is TGTGCCAGCAGCTCCGGACAGGCCTACACTGAAGCTTTCTTT. Encoded protein: CASSSGQAYTEAFF.

This clonotype was observed a few times. The chain has TRBV30 and TRBJ2-7; 7 positions agree with TRBD1. The CDR3 sequence is 11 residues long. In germline, CDR1 is GTSNPN, CDR2 SVGIG (reference sequence). Unmatched junction bases numbered 2, after V lost 7 bases and J lost 2 bases. The CDR3 DNA sequence: TGTGCCTACGGGACAGCCTACGAGCAGTACTTC. Protein sequence: CAYGTAYEQYF.

This clonotype was observed many times. This chain uses TRBV5-5 with TRBJ2-7; TRBD2 might be the D (6 bases). Germline V lookup: CDR1 SGHKS, CDR2 YYEKEE (reference sequence). V lost 7 bases to trimming and J lost 3 bases, with 23 bases between them. The CDR3 sequence is 16 residues long. For the CDR3, the DNA is TGTGCCAGCCGTCAAAAATCGGGAGCGCCGTACTACGAGCAGTACTTC. The encoded protein is CASRQKSGAPYYEQYF. Based on the CDR3 plus reference TRBV5-5 and TRBJ2-7, the full variable domain is DAGVTQSPTHLIKTRGQQVTLRCSPISGHKSVSWYQQVLGQGPQFIFQYYEKEERGRGNFPDRFSARQFPNYSSELNVNALLLGDSALYLCASRQKSGAPYYEQYFGPGTRLTVT.

The rearrangement uses TRBV7-9 and TRBJ1-1; D perhaps matches TRBD1 (6 bases). The CDR3 covers 13 residues. Germline V gene data show CDR1 as SEHNR and CDR2 as FQNEAQ (reference sequence). V shed 5 bases and J shed 7 bases, with 14 bases lying between them. CDR3 loop: CASSAPRTDEAFF. The CDR3 nucleotides are TGTGCCAGCAGCGCGCCCCGGACAGATGAAGCTTTCTTT.

This sequence joins TRBV6-2 or TRBV6-3 and TRBJ2-7; TRBD2 aligns across 10 bases. V dropped 4 bases and J dropped 0; count of bases not matched to a gene: 9. Germline V gene sequence: CDR1 MNHEY, CDR2 SVGEGT. The CDR3 length is 17 residues. CDR3 in DNA: TGTGCCAGCAGTTGGACGAGTAGCGGGAGGAGCTCCTACGAGCAGTACTTC. The encoded protein is CASSWTSSGRSSYEQYF.

The table lists this clonotype with many counts. In nucleotides, the CDR3 is TGTGCCAGCAGCCCCGGACTAGCGGGTAATGAGCAGTTCTTC. This codes for CASSPGLAGNEQFF. The chain couples TRBV7-2 to TRBJ2-1; TRBD2 agrees at 11 bases. V was pared by 5 bases and J by 7 bases, with 4 bases of the junction left unmatched. Germline assignment: CDR1 SGHTA and CDR2 FQGNSA. CDR3 length equals 14 residues.

This clonotype was counted many times. The CDR3 is CASSHPRDRVHF. The CDR3 coding sequence is TGTGCCAGCAGTCACCCCCGCGACAGGGTCCACTTT. The J gene is TRBJ1-6, the V gene TRBV12-3 or TRBV12-4; 7 positions agree with TRBD1. This CDR3 has 12 residues. V trimming: 5 bases; J trimming: 17 bases; junction bases outside the gene matches: 9.

This clonotype has a handful of counts. The CDR3 bases are TGTGCCAGCAGTTATGGGCGGGTTTACAATGAGCAGTTCTTC. Amino acids: CASSYGRVYNEQFF. V and J are TRBV6-2 or TRBV6-3 and TRBJ2-1; TRBD2 might be the D (5 bases). The CDR3 runs to 14 residues. Germline V gene sequence: CDR1 MNHEY, CDR2 SVGEGT. V was shortened by 3 bases and J by 4 bases, with 10 bases between the two germline ends.

The genes are TRBV27 and TRBJ1-1, with 9 bases matching TRBD1. The length of the CDR3 is 14 residues. Trimming cost V 3 bases and J 6 bases; bases outside gene matches: 5. CDR1 MNHEY and CDR2 SMNVEV come from the germline V gene (reference sequence). CDR3 nucleotides: TGTGCCAGCAGTTTCCGGGACAGGGCGTCTGAAGCTTTCTTT. The encoded protein is CASSFRDRASEAFF.

This clonotype was found many times. This chain joins TRBV7-9 and TRBJ2-1, with TRBD2 as a possible D gene (6 bases). CDR1 is SEHNR and CDR2 is FQNEAQ in the germline V gene (reference sequence). This CDR3 has 13 amino acids. The V gene lost 3 bases and the J gene lost 7 bases, with 10 bases spanning the gap. CDR3 loop: CASSLRGSNEQFF. In DNA, the CDR3 is TGTGCCAGCAGCTTGCGGGGATCGAATGAGCAGTTCTTC.

The chain links TRBV12-3 or TRBV12-4 to TRBJ2-3; D gene ambiguous. The CDR3 has 14 amino acids. Trimming pared 1 base from V and 0 bases from J, leaving 5 bases between. CDR3 sequence reads: CASSLVSSTDTQYF. CDR3 nucleotide sequence: TGTGCCAGCAGTTTAGTTTCCAGCACAGATACGCAGTATTTT.

This clonotype was observed many times. CDR3 sequence: CASSRTSGGSATQYF. CDR3 nucleotide sequence: TGTGCCAGCAGCCGGACTAGCGGGGGCTCAGCGACGCAGTATTTT. The chain is built from TRBV12-3 or TRBV12-4 and TRBJ2-3, with TRBD2 matching over 13 bases. The ends lost 6 bases at V and 9 bases at J; junction bases unmatched: 9. CDR3 length: 15 amino acids.

This clonotype appeared many times. V and J are TRBV7-2 and TRBJ1-3; 9 bases match TRBD1. Germline CDR1 and CDR2: SGHTA and FQGNSA. Trimming removed 1 base from V and 1 base from J; junction bases left unmatched: 2. This CDR3 has 16 residues. Here the CDR3 DNA reads TGTGCCAGCAGCTTAGTAGGGACAGGGTCTGGAAACACCATATATTTT. This sequence encodes CASSLVGTGSGNTIYF.

The rearrangement joins TRBV25-1 to TRBJ1-1, with 10 bases fitting TRBD1. The V and J ends lost 6 bases and 0 bases, in that order; junction bases with no gene match: 13. The length of the CDR3 is 18 residues. Germline CDR1 MGHDK, CDR2 SYGVNS. The CDR3 loop reads CASRSVLGQGTLNTEAFF. Here the CDR3 DNA reads TGTGCCAGCAGAAGTGTGTTGGGACAGGGGACCCTGAACACTGAAGCTTTCTTT.

This clonotype has just a few counts. CDR3 residues: CASSVAPMNTEAFF. DNA for the CDR3: TGTGCCAGCAGCGTGGCCCCGATGAACACTGAAGCTTTCTTT. The rearrangement links TRBV9 to TRBJ1-1; no definite D call. The ends were cut back, 2 bases at V and 0 bases at J, with 8 bases in the middle. Germline lookup yields CDR1 SGDLS and CDR2 YYNGEE. The CDR3 runs 14 residues.